Listed here are 20 T cell receptor beta chains from one sample, sequenced in a study of CD8+ T cells in alopecia areata. Reverse transcribed after extraction, RNA yielded cDNA as the sequencing template. Sequencing was performed with immunoSEQ multiplex PCR; in TCRdb, only in-frame clones are kept and a portion is missing. The sample has 90,000 to 150,000 clones; 53% are singletons. Treatment: oral pan-JAK inhibitor, 5-10 mg twice daily. The starting material was CD4+ T cells sorted from blood, obtained at week 4, from a patient treated with tofacitinib. These receptors came from a human donor with alopecia areata.

There are a few counts of this clone. This chain connects TRBV25-1 to TRBJ2-1; D might be TRBD2 (5 bases). The ends were cut back, 4 bases at V and 15 bases at J, with 16 bases in the middle. The CDR3 has 12 amino acids. Germline V CDR1 and CDR2: MGHDK, SYGVNS. CDR3 region: CASSGDWRVRFF. Written as DNA, the CDR3 is TGTGCCAGCAGTGGCGACTGGCGGGTGAGGTTCTTC.

In its sample, this clone was seen a few times. The V call is TRBV28, the J call TRBJ2-1; possibly TRBD1 for D (5 bases). Trimming took off 3 bases at V and 9 bases at J, with 12 bases between the two ends. The CDR3 extends over 13 amino acids. Germline-derived CDR1 and CDR2 are MDHEN and SYDVKM. The CDR3 DNA sequence: TGTGCCAGCAGTTTCCCACCGCAGGGTGAGCAGTTCTTC. Protein sequence: CASSFPPQGEQFF.

The chain carries TRBV6-5 and TRBJ1-1; perhaps TRBD1 as D (5 bases). Per the germline V gene, CDR1 is MNHEY and CDR2 is SVGAGI. Between the trimmed V and J ends, which lost 0 bases and 6 bases, there was a span of 8 bases. The CDR3 is 13 residues long. CDR3 coding DNA: TGTGCCAGCAGTTACTCGGGGACGGCTGAAGCTTTCTTT. This gives the protein CASSYSGTAEAFF.

This clone has only a few counts. This chain links TRBV27 with TRBJ1-4, with D tentatively TRBD1 (6 bases). Germline CDR1 is MNHEY and CDR2 is SMNVEV (reference sequence). The CDR3 is 15 amino acids. The V gene lost 6 bases and the J gene lost 3 bases, with 14 bases spanning the gap. This CDR3 reads CASSPRGAANEKLFF. As DNA, the CDR3 is TGTGCCAGCAGCCCCCGGGGGGCGGCTAATGAAAAACTGTTTTTT.

The chain joins TRBV30 to TRBJ1-1, with D maybe TRBD1 (5 bases). Trimming took off 2 bases at V and 3 bases at J, with 16 bases between the two ends. This CDR3 has 15 residues. CDR1 and CDR2 from the germline V gene are GTSNPN and SVGIG (reference sequence). The DNA for the CDR3 is TGTGCCTGGAGTAGGAAGGGGCAGGCGGACACTGAAGCTTTCTTT. It is translated as CAWSRKGQADTEAFF. The complete variable domain, with remaining parts taken from reference TRBV30 and TRBJ1-1, reads SQTIHQWPATLVQPVGSPLSLECTVEGTSNPNLYWYRQAAGRGLQLLFYSVGIGQISSEVPQNLSASRPQDRQFILSSKKLLLSDSGFYLCAWSRKGQADTEAFFGQGTRLTVV.

Only a few counts were recorded for this clone. The rearrangement joins TRBV5-6 to TRBJ2-3, with D perhaps TRBD2 (5 bases). Germline V gene lookup returns CDR1 SGHDT and CDR2 YYEEEE. V lost 3 bases to trimming and J lost 4 bases, with 12 bases between them. This CDR3 has 14 amino acids. The CDR3 DNA reads as TGTGCCAGCAGCTCCGGGGTTTCGGCAGATACGCAGTATTTT. Its protein is CASSSGVSADTQYF.

Note on this clone: Other nucleotide sequences from this sample produce the same CDR3. This chain uses TRBV5-1 with TRBJ2-1; 7 nucleotides agree with TRBD1. With 2 bases clipped from V and 6 bases from J, the junction kept 2 bases outside the gene matches. The CDR3 runs to 13 residues. Germline-derived CDR1 and CDR2 are SGHRS and YFSETQ. CDR3 sequence: CASSFDRVNEQFF. The CDR3 DNA is TGCGCCAGCAGCTTCGACAGGGTCAATGAGCAGTTCTTC.

The rearrangement uses TRBV7-9 and TRBJ2-1, with 10 bases aligning to TRBD1. The J segment lost 4 bases and the V segment lost 5 bases, leaving 8 bases of the junction unmatched. The CDR3 is 16 amino acids. Germline V CDR1 and CDR2: SEHNR, FQNEAQ (reference sequence). This chain's CDR3 is CASSPRQGATYNEQFF. CDR3 nucleotides: TGTGCCAGCAGCCCGAGACAGGGGGCGACATACAATGAGCAGTTCTTC.

The J gene is TRBJ2-1, the V gene TRBV5-1, with a tentative D call TRBD2 (6 bases). Germline-derived CDR1 and CDR2 are SGHRS and YFSETQ. The CDR3 extends over 14 amino acids. Trimming shortened V by 4 bases and J by 10 bases, and 18 bases separated the two germline ends. CDR3 bases: TGCGCCAGCAGCCCAGAGACCCTACGGGGGGAGCAGTTCTTC. Its protein is CASSPETLRGEQFF.

The chain combines TRBV4-2 with TRBJ2-7, with 9 positions matching TRBD2. The germline V gene encodes CDR1 LGHNA and CDR2 YNFKEQ. This CDR3 is 16 amino acids long. Germline trimming cut 0 bases from V and 4 bases from J; bases unmatched to any gene: 7. The CDR3 sequence is CASSQDWIAGAYEQYF. In nucleotides, the CDR3 is TGTGCCAGCAGCCAAGATTGGATAGCGGGAGCTTACGAGCAGTACTTC.

This sequence joins TRBV5-4 and TRBJ2-7, with D unclear. Germline CDR1 and CDR2: SGHNT and YYREEE (reference sequence). The V end was cut by 2 bases, the J end by 3 bases, with 15 bases between. The CDR3 covers 15 residues. The CDR3 DNA follows: TGTGCCAGCAGCTTAGGAGCTCGGGCAGACTACGAGCAGTACTTC. The encoded protein is CASSLGARADYEQYF.

J is TRBJ1-6 and V is TRBV6-6; no firm D call. The CDR3 consists of 12 residues. V was pared by 3 bases and J by 6 bases, with 3 bases between. Germline CDR1 reads MNHNY; CDR2 reads SVGAGI (reference sequence). In nucleotides, the CDR3 is TGTGCCAGCAGTTATAGTAATTCACCCCTCCACTTT. It encodes CASSYSNSPLHF.

The table lists this clone with a few counts. The chain joins TRBV30 to TRBJ1-1; tentative D call: TRBD1 (6 bases). There are 15 residues in the CDR3. V shed 5 bases and J shed 8 bases, with 24 bases lying between them. Per the germline V gene, CDR1 is GTSNPN and CDR2 is SVGIG (reference sequence). DNA for the CDR3: TGTGCCTGGCGCCGGGACATCCCCTTGCGTAAGGAAGCTTTCTTT. This translates into CAWRRDIPLRKEAFF. Using reference TRBV30 and TRBJ1-1 for the parts outside the CDR3, the full variable domain is SQTIHQWPATLVQPVGSPLSLECTVEGTSNPNLYWYRQAAGRGLQLLFYSVGIGQISSEVPQNLSASRPQDRQFILSSKKLLLSDSGFYLCAWRRDIPLRKEAFFGQGTRLTVV.

This chain joins TRBV4-1 and TRBJ2-1; TRBD2 aligns across 7 bases. The CDR3 runs to 20 residues. The junction had 17 bases not matched to a gene; V was cut back by 3 bases and J by 0 bases. Germline-derived CDR1 and CDR2 are MGHRA and YSYEKL. In DNA form, the CDR3 reads TGCGCCAGCAGCCAGCCCTCAGGGAGGGACTCGTCGAGCTCCTACAATGAGCAGTTCTTC. This codes for CASSQPSGRDSSSSYNEQFF.

The gene calls are TRBV9 and TRBJ2-1, with D hard to call. Germline assignment: CDR1 SGDLS and CDR2 YYNGEE. The CDR3 is 19 amino acids. Trimming shortened V by 1 base and J by 7 bases, and 27 bases separated the two germline ends. The CDR3 region is CASSVNPPPFRKGVNEQFF. Written as DNA, the CDR3 is TGTGCCAGCAGCGTAAACCCCCCGCCGTTTCGTAAGGGCGTGAATGAGCAGTTCTTC.

The rearrangement joins TRBV5-4 to TRBJ2-7, with 10 bases identical to TRBD2. With 0 bases clipped from V and 5 bases from J, the junction kept 8 bases outside the gene matches. The germline V gene encodes CDR1 SGHNT and CDR2 YYREEE (reference sequence). CDR3 length equals 16 residues. CDR3 DNA sequence: TGTGCCAGCAGCTTGGATCCTAGCGGGAGTGTCGACGAGCAGTACTTC. Translating gives CASSLDPSGSVDEQYF.

This sequence joins TRBV25-1 and TRBJ2-3; possibly TRBD1 or TRBD2 for D (5 bases each). Germline lookup yields CDR1 MGHDK and CDR2 SYGVNS. V shed 1 base and J shed 8 bases, with 10 bases lying between them. The CDR3 totals 13 residues. The CDR3 protein is CASSESGSGTQYF. CDR3 coding DNA: TGTGCCAGCAGTGAATCAGGGAGCGGTACGCAGTATTTT.

The rearrangement uses TRBV30 and TRBJ1-5; D unclear. From germline, CDR1 is GTSNPN and CDR2 SVGIG (reference sequence). V was clipped by 3 bases and J by 3 bases, with 15 bases between them. The CDR3 consists of 15 residues. CDR3 residues: CAWRAGNGDNQPQHF. CDR3 sequence (DNA): TGTGCCTGGAGAGCGGGGAACGGCGACAATCAGCCCCAGCATTTT.

This clone is medium-sized in the sample. J is TRBJ1-1 and V is TRBV5-1, with a weak D call TRBD1 (5 bases). V lost 0 bases to trimming and J lost 7 bases, with 10 bases between them. Germline CDR1 is SGHRS and CDR2 is YFSETQ. This CDR3 region has 13 residues. CDR3 sequence (DNA): TGCGCCAGCAGCTTGGGAGGGGATAGTGAAGCTTTCTTT. Its translation: CASSLGGDSEAFF.

The chain couples TRBV6-1 to TRBJ1-2; a weak D match, TRBD1 (6 bases). The CDR3 spans 15 residues. V dropped 4 bases and J dropped 4 bases, with 16 bases sitting between them. In germline, CDR1 is MNHNS, CDR2 SASEGT. The CDR3 DNA reads TGTGCCAGCAGTGTTAGTACACAGGGCGTCTATGGCTACACCTTC. Protein: CASSVSTQGVYGYTF.